One and the same sample provided the 25 T cell receptor beta chains below, sequenced in a study of cytomegalovirus exposure and HLA in healthy donors. Primers for the PCR totalled 60 Vbeta and 13 Jbeta. Sequenced by immunoSEQ multiplex PCR; TCRdb stores in-frame clones only, minus some. Altogether about 89,000 clones are present, approximately 77% being singletons, with the ten largest covering more than 3.5%. Sample: PBMCs. The receptors come from a young man in good health and CMV-seronegative.

This clone was picked up one time. The chain recombines TRBV19 with TRBJ1-5; no clear D gene. There are 15 residues in the CDR3. Germline V gene sequence: CDR1 LNHDA, CDR2 SQIVND (reference sequence). The V end was cut by 2 bases, the J end by 3 bases, with 11 bases between. In DNA, the CDR3 is TGTGCCAGTAGTATAACGCGGATTTCCAATCAGCCCCAGCATTTT. Translation gives CASSITRISNQPQHF.

V usage is TRBV5-1 and J usage is TRBJ2-2; D is perhaps TRBD2 (5 bases). This CDR3 comprises 16 residues. Deletions cut 5 bases from V and 7 bases from J, with 21 bases between. Germline CDR1 is SGHRS and CDR2 is YFSETQ. The CDR3 sequence: CASSKSSTFDGGELFF. CDR3 DNA sequence: TGCGCCAGCAGTAAGTCTAGCACGTTCGACGGCGGGGAGCTGTTTTTT.

J is TRBJ1-2 and V is TRBV27; tentative D call: TRBD1 (5 bases). Between the trimmed V and J ends, which lost 2 bases and 7 bases, there was a span of 14 bases. Per germline, CDR1 MNHEY and CDR2 SMNVEV (reference sequence). The CDR3 loop spans 14 amino acids. The DNA of the CDR3 is TGTGCCAGCAGTTTAAATCAGGGAACGATTGGCTACACCTTC. As protein: CASSLNQGTIGYTF.

This rearrangement joins TRBV14 to TRBJ1-5; D is unclear. Germline CDR1 SGHDN, CDR2 FVKESK. V gave up 4 bases and J gave up 1 base, with 20 bases separating them. The CDR3 is 18 amino acids. The CDR3 DNA reads TGTGCCAGCAGCCGGGAGGGTCCTCCCGCGTTAAGCAATCAGCCCCAGCATTTT. As protein: CASSREGPPALSNQPQHF.

The chain joins TRBV2 to TRBJ1-4; 7 nucleotides align to TRBD1. The CDR3 consists of 15 residues. Germline values: CDR1 SNHLY, CDR2 FYNNEI. V lost 4 bases and J lost 5; bases outside the gene matches: 7. The CDR3 nucleotides are TGTGCCAGCAGTGGCTTGACAGGGAGGAATGAAAAACTGTTTTTT. Translating gives CASSGLTGRNEKLFF.

The rearrangement links TRBV4-2 to TRBJ2-7, with 8 bases that match TRBD1. V lost 0 bases and J lost 3; bases outside the gene matches: 7. Germline V gene sequence: CDR1 LGHNA, CDR2 YNFKEQ. The length of the CDR3 is 16 residues. CDR3 in amino acids: CASSQDQTGGNYEQYF. CDR3 in DNA: TGTGCCAGCAGCCAAGATCAAACAGGGGGTAACTACGAGCAGTACTTC.

V usage is TRBV28 and J usage is TRBJ2-5; a possible D gene is TRBD1 (8 bases). From germline, CDR1 is MDHEN and CDR2 SYDVKM. Trimming removed 5 bases from V and 5 bases from J, with 18 bases in between. This CDR3 has 15 amino acids. The CDR3 DNA is TGTGCCAGCAGTGACCCTGGACAGGGAGGGGAGACCCAGTACTTC. Translation: CASSDPGQGGETQYF.

CDR3 nucleotides: TGTGCCAGTAGTATAGACCCGCAGGGGAGAGAGACCCAGTACTTC. Translated: CASSIDPQGRETQYF. This sequence joins TRBV19 and TRBJ2-5; TRBD1 might be the D (6 bases). Trimming cost V 0 bases and J 4 bases, with 12 bases left between them. Germline values: CDR1 LNHDA, CDR2 SQIVND (reference sequence). The length of the CDR3 is 15 residues.

The chain carries TRBV7-2 and TRBJ2-7; D possibly corresponds to TRBD2 (5 bases). The germline gives CDR1 SGHTA, CDR2 FQGNSA. With 1 base removed from V and 7 bases from J, the gap between germline ends came to 14 bases. The length of the CDR3 is 14 residues. CDR3 nucleotide sequence: TGTGCCAGCAGCTTAGTTGCGGGCGGCGGGGAGCAGTACTTC. This codes for CASSLVAGGGEQYF.

This clone was counted a single time. The V gene is TRBV28, the J gene TRBJ2-1; D ambiguous. This CDR3 comprises 12 residues. Germline-derived CDR1 and CDR2 are MDHEN and SYDVKM. Trimming shortened V by 1 base and J by 6 bases, and 4 bases separated the two germline ends. As DNA, the CDR3 is TGTGCCAGCAGTTTATCCGTCAATGAGCAGTTCTTC. It is translated as CASSLSVNEQFF. Together with reference TRBV28 and TRBJ2-1, the CDR3 gives the full variable domain: DVKVTQSSRYLVKRTGEKVFLECVQDMDHENMFWYRQDPGLGLRLIYFSYDVKMKEKGDIPEGYSVSREKKERFSLILESASTNQTSMYLCASSLSVNEQFFGPGTRLTVL.

The V call is TRBV6-5, the J call TRBJ2-7; 10 bases align to TRBD1. This CDR3 spans 16 amino acids. Germline loops: CDR1 MNHEY, CDR2 SVGAGI. With 4 bases clipped from V and 2 bases from J, the junction kept 8 bases outside the gene matches. CDR3 DNA: TGTGCCAGCAGTTTCCACCGGGACAGGGGCACCTACGAGCAGTACTTC. Encoded protein: CASSFHRDRGTYEQYF.

This chain uses TRBV27 with TRBJ2-7; 10 bases match TRBD2. J lost 1 base, V lost 0 bases, and 0 bases had no gene match. Germline V CDR1 and CDR2: MNHEY, SMNVEV (reference sequence). The CDR3 spans 15 residues. CDR3 in amino acids: CASSLSAGGSYEQYF. CDR3 DNA: TGTGCCAGCAGTTTATCAGCGGGAGGGTCCTACGAGCAGTACTTC.

The chain combines TRBV6-1 with TRBJ1-5, with D perhaps matching TRBD1 (5 bases). This CDR3 has 17 residues. Germline-derived CDR1 and CDR2 are MNHNS and SASEGT. V was clipped by 4 bases and J by 6 bases, with 22 bases between them. The DNA for the CDR3 is TGTGCCAGCAGTGCCACGTTCCCCCAGGGTGGAGTTCAGCCCCAGCATTTT. This gives the protein CASSATFPQGGVQPQHF.

Written as DNA, the CDR3 is TGTGCCAGCAGCTTAGTATGGGCACCCGTTAACTATGGCTACACCTTC. Its translation is CASSLVWAPVNYGYTF. The V call is TRBV11-2, the J call TRBJ1-2, with no clear D. Germline CDR1 and CDR2: SGHAT and FQNNGV. This CDR3 comprises 16 residues. Trimming removed 1 base at V and 1 base at J, with 13 bases between.

The chain combines TRBV5-6 with TRBJ2-5; TRBD1 aligns across 8 bases. The germline V gene encodes CDR1 SGHDT and CDR2 YYEEEE. This CDR3 is built from 14 residues. V lost 1 base, J lost 5 bases, and 4 bases stayed unmatched. CDR3 sequence reads: CASSLPQGDETQYF. The CDR3 nucleotides read TGTGCCAGCAGCTTGCCACAGGGGGATGAGACCCAGTACTTC. Full variable domain (outside the CDR3, taken from reference TRBV5-6 and TRBJ2-5): DAGVTQSPTHLIKTRGQQVTLRCSPKSGHDTVSWYQQALGQGPQFIFQYYEEEERQRGNFPDRFSGHQFPNYSSELNVNALLLGDSALYLCASSLPQGDETQYFGPGTRLLVL.

This chain links TRBV18 with TRBJ2-7, with 11 bases matching TRBD1. V was clipped by 7 bases and J by 3 bases; unmatched bases: 5. The CDR3 sequence is 14 residues long. The germline V gene has CDR1 KGHSH and CDR2 LQKENI. The chain's CDR3 is CASLGTGGVYEQYF. In DNA, the CDR3 is TGTGCCAGCTTAGGGACAGGGGGAGTCTACGAGCAGTACTTC.

The chain has TRBV27 and TRBJ2-7, with a tentative D call TRBD2 (5 bases). V was shortened by 3 bases and J by 5 bases, with 11 bases between the two germline ends. There are 13 residues in the CDR3. Germline assignment: CDR1 MNHEY and CDR2 SMNVEV (reference sequence). The CDR3 sequence: CASSFRGNHEQYF. The CDR3 nucleotides read TGTGCCAGCAGTTTCCGGGGAAACCACGAGCAGTACTTC.

The J gene is TRBJ1-2, the V gene TRBV10-1, with a possible D match to TRBD1 (5 bases). The CDR3 totals 15 residues. CDR1 and CDR2 from the germline V gene are WNHNN and SYGVQD (reference sequence). The V end lost 6 bases, the J end lost 6 bases, and 20 bases lay between the germline ends. DNA for the CDR3: TGCGCCAGCAGGGGACCTGGCGGGGCTATTAATGGCTACACCTTC. It codes for CASRGPGGAINGYTF.

The CDR3 reads CASSQERVDTQYF. CDR3 nucleotides: TGTGCCAGCAGCCAAGAGAGGGTGGATACGCAGTATTTT. The chain links TRBV4-2 to TRBJ2-3, with D possibly being TRBD2 (5 bases). The ends were cut back, 0 bases at V and 6 bases at J, with 7 bases in the middle. Germline CDR1 and CDR2: LGHNA and YNFKEQ. The CDR3 loop spans 13 amino acids.

In its sample, this clone was seen once. The chain employs TRBV29-1 and TRBJ1-1; D is possibly TRBD1 (5 bases). The CDR3 totals 14 residues. The V gene lost 4 bases and the J gene lost 1 base, with 13 bases spanning the gap. Germline V gene data show CDR1 as SQVTM and CDR2 as ANQGSEA. CDR3 in DNA: TGCAGCGTTGTCGGGTCAGGGTCGAACACTGAAGCTTTCTTT. Protein: CSVVGSGSNTEAFF.

The chain has TRBV25-1 and TRBJ2-2; tentatively, D is TRBD1 (6 bases). V was shortened by 4 bases and J by 5 bases, with 8 bases between the two germline ends. The germline V gene encodes CDR1 MGHDK and CDR2 SYGVNS. This CDR3 spans 13 amino acids. CDR3 in amino acids: CASSGTGTGELFF. The DNA for the CDR3 is TGTGCCAGCAGTGGAACAGGGACCGGGGAGCTGTTTTTT.

The rearrangement uses TRBV28 and TRBJ2-7; 10 bases are shared with TRBD2. Germline CDR1 and CDR2: MDHEN and SYDVKM. CDR3 length equals 17 residues. After removal of 5 bases from V and 3 bases from J, the junction contained 13 bases not matched to a gene. The CDR3 region is CASSPYPQREGLYEQYF. Written as DNA, the CDR3 is TGTGCCAGCAGTCCATACCCCCAGCGGGAGGGCCTCTACGAGCAGTACTTC. The full variable domain, with the rest looked up from reference TRBV28 and TRBJ2-7, is DVKVTQSSRYLVKRTGEKVFLECVQDMDHENMFWYRQDPGLGLRLIYFSYDVKMKEKGDIPEGYSVSREKKERFSLILESASTNQTSMYLCASSPYPQREGLYEQYFGPGTRLTVT.

The chain carries TRBV27 and TRBJ2-3, with 16 bases fitting TRBD2. Per the germline V gene, CDR1 is MNHEY and CDR2 is SMNVEV (reference sequence). V lost 5 bases and J lost 3; bases outside the gene matches: 11. This CDR3 has 19 amino acids. This CDR3 is CASSPQPGLAGGGTDTQYF. The CDR3 DNA follows: TGTGCCAGCAGTCCCCAACCGGGACTAGCGGGAGGGGGAACAGATACGCAGTATTTT.

This clone was seen more than once but under ten times. This CDR3 is CASTSGQGHHQPQHF. CDR3 nucleotides: TGTGCCAGTACCTCCGGACAGGGCCACCATCAGCCCCAGCATTTT. This sequence joins TRBV19 and TRBJ1-5; 8 bases line up with TRBD1. The CDR3 is made up of 15 amino acids. The germline gives CDR1 LNHDA, CDR2 SQIVND (reference sequence). V shed 7 bases and J 5 bases; nucleotides not matched to a gene: 10. Based on the CDR3 plus reference TRBV19 and TRBJ1-5, the full variable domain is DGGITQSPKYLFRKEGQNVTLSCEQNLNHDAMYWYRQDPGQGLRLIYYSQIVNDFQKGDIAEGYSVSREKKESFPLTVTSAQKNPTAFYLCASTSGQGHHQPQHFGDGTRLSIL.

The chain uses TRBV7-9 and TRBJ2-2; the D gene is possibly TRBD2 (6 bases). The CDR3 has 16 residues. The germline V gene encodes CDR1 SEHNR and CDR2 FQNEAQ (reference sequence). V lost 2 bases to trimming and J lost 4 bases, with 14 bases between them. This CDR3 is CASSLRGGVGTGELFF. CDR3 nucleotide sequence: TGTGCCAGCAGCTTACGCGGCGGGGTTGGCACCGGGGAGCTGTTTTTT.